This TCR beta chain originates from a study of identical twins. Findings and caveats of the study: Alpha sequences that were out-of-frame and twin-shared showed an excess of low generation probability.

V lost 3 bases, J lost 4 bases, and 14 bases stayed unmatched. Per germline, CDR1 SGHAT and CDR2 FQDESV (reference sequence). CDR3 length: 19 residues. The sample holds a few counts of this clonotype. Antigen unknown. One entry per CDR3 protein, called by TCRdb with MiXCR from the 5' RACE reads. The sample contains roughly 250,000 distinct CDR3 sequences, 5.5% to 7% of which appear only once. This sample was shared with a second study, whose subject was yellow fever vaccine responses in identical twins.

The rearrangement joins TRBV11-1 to TRBJ2-2; 10 bases line up with TRBD2. This sequence originates from a woman aged 18-30 years in good health. Sequencing was carried out using memory (CD45RO+) T cells sorted from blood. Here the CDR3 reads CASSFRGGWTSGATGELFF. CDR3 nucleotides: TGTGCCAGCAGCTTCCGAGGAGGTTGGACTAGCGGAGCCACCGGGGAGCTGTTTTTT.